The 27 T cell receptor beta chains below were found in one sample sequenced in a study of cytomegalovirus exposure and HLA in healthy donors. Both 60 Vbeta primers and 13 Jbeta primers went into the PCR. Sequencing used immunoSEQ multiplex PCR; TCRdb keeps in-frame clones, though not all of them. In the table there are some 84,000 clones, 63% of which are singletons. The sample comprised PBMCs. The source is a woman aged 40 to 50 in good health and CMV-seropositive.

This clone was seen just once. This rearrangement joins TRBV28 to TRBJ1-1; D call uncertain. This CDR3 has 14 residues. V lost 5 bases and J lost 5, with 15 bases in between. Germline lookup yields CDR1 MDHEN and CDR2 SYDVKM. Written as DNA, the CDR3 is TGTGCCAGCAGTCCCTCGAGGGCAGGAACTGAAGCTTTCTTT. The encoded protein is CASSPSRAGTEAFF.

This chain connects TRBV27 to TRBJ2-7; 7 nucleotides line up with TRBD1. Germline V CDR1 and CDR2: MNHEY, SMNVEV (reference sequence). V lost 5 bases and J lost 4; bases outside the gene matches: 8. The CDR3 is 14 residues long. CDR3 in amino acids: CASSPPEGAYEQYF. The CDR3 DNA follows: TGTGCCAGCAGTCCACCTGAGGGGGCGTACGAGCAGTACTTC.

This rearrangement joins TRBV6-1 to TRBJ1-4; 7 nucleotides line up with TRBD1. This CDR3 spans 15 amino acids. V dropped 4 bases and J dropped 4; count of bases not matched to a gene: 6. Per germline, CDR1 MNHNS and CDR2 SASEGT. CDR3 sequence: CASSVRGQRNEKLFF. DNA for the CDR3: TGTGCCAGCAGTGTTAGGGGACAGCGTAATGAAAAACTGTTTTTT.

This clone was seen a handful of times. The gene calls are TRBV7-2 and TRBJ1-1, with TRBD1 as a possible D gene (6 bases). This CDR3 spans 12 amino acids. Trimming shortened V by 4 bases and J by 5 bases, and 8 bases separated the two germline ends. Germline V lookup: CDR1 SGHTA, CDR2 FQGNSA. The chain's CDR3 is CASSYRETEAFF. The CDR3 DNA follows: TGTGCCAGCAGCTACAGGGAGACTGAAGCTTTCTTT.

The chain couples TRBV10-1 to TRBJ1-5, with TRBD1 matching over 8 bases. Germline-derived CDR1 and CDR2 are WNHNN and SYGVQD (reference sequence). Trimming removed 5 bases from V and 5 bases from J; junction bases left unmatched: 8. The CDR3 is made up of 15 amino acids. The CDR3 loop is CASSYIDRGDQPQHF. The CDR3, as DNA: TGCGCCAGCAGTTACATCGACAGGGGCGATCAGCCCCAGCATTTT.

This clone was counted ten times or more. This chain connects TRBV27 to TRBJ2-7; 8 bases fit TRBD2. The CDR3 is 13 residues long. Germline-derived CDR1 and CDR2 are MNHEY and SMNVEV (reference sequence). V lost 5 bases, J lost 6 bases, and 6 bases stayed unmatched. The CDR3 nucleotides are TGTGCCAGCAGTGTGACTAGCGAGGGCGAGCAGTACTTC. Its protein product is CASSVTSEGEQYF.

The chain is built from TRBV7-2 and TRBJ2-7; weak D call: TRBD2 (6 bases). This CDR3 has 13 residues. Trimming pared 5 bases from V and 3 bases from J, leaving 11 bases between. Germline loops: CDR1 SGHTA, CDR2 FQGNSA. The CDR3 sequence is CASSTSHYYEQYF. CDR3 DNA: TGTGCCAGCAGCACTAGCCATTACTACGAGCAGTACTTC.

The chain employs TRBV4-1 and TRBJ1-4, with D maybe TRBD1 (5 bases). The germline V gene has CDR1 MGHRA and CDR2 YSYEKL. The CDR3 covers 16 residues. V lost 3 bases and J lost 5, with 16 bases in between. The CDR3 DNA sequence: TGCGCCAGCAGCCAGCCTAGGCGGGGGAGGAATGAAAAACTGTTTTTT. Translating gives CASSQPRRGRNEKLFF.

The chain has TRBV11-1 and TRBJ2-7; 7 bases match TRBD1. This CDR3 is built from 15 residues. V shed 1 base, J shed 6 bases, and the junction held 9 bases outside the gene matches. Germline V gene lookup returns CDR1 SGHAT and CDR2 FQDESV (reference sequence). CDR3 residues: CASSLGQGGWREQYF. CDR3 DNA sequence: TGTGCCAGCAGCTTAGGACAGGGTGGATGGCGCGAGCAGTACTTC.

The chain joins TRBV6-1 to TRBJ2-4, with 9 bases fitting TRBD2. Germline V gene data show CDR1 as MNHNS and CDR2 as SASEGT. V lost 6 bases, J lost 4 bases, and 4 bases stayed unmatched. The CDR3 totals 14 residues. The CDR3: CASSVLAGKNIQYF. The CDR3, as DNA: TGTGCCAGCAGCGTACTAGCGGGTAAAAACATTCAGTACTTC.

In this sample, this clone turned up a few times. This CDR3 is CASSDTGTDYQPQHF. In DNA, the CDR3 is TGTGCCAGTAGTGACACTGGGACAGACTATCAGCCCCAGCATTTT. This chain links TRBV19 with TRBJ1-5; 7 bases map to TRBD1. The germline V gene encodes CDR1 LNHDA and CDR2 SQIVND (reference sequence). CDR3 length equals 15 residues. The junction had 9 bases not matched to a gene; V was cut back by 5 bases and J by 5 bases.

The rearrangement joins TRBV6-6 to TRBJ2-5; 7 bases fit TRBD2. The end of the DNA is better explained by TRBJ2-7, so the J call may be wrong. The germline CDR1 and CDR2 sequences are MNHNY and SVGAGI (reference sequence). CDR3 size: 15 residues. This CDR3 is CASSIRGGVSYEQYF. The CDR3 DNA reads as TGTGCCAGCAGTATTAGGGGAGGGGTATCCTACGAGCAGTACTTC.

The chain is built from TRBV7-8 and TRBJ2-7; 10 nucleotides line up with TRBD2. The V and J ends lost 6 bases and 2 bases, in that order; junction bases with no gene match: 7. This CDR3 contains 15 residues. Germline V gene data show CDR1 as SGHVS and CDR2 as FQNEAQ. This CDR3 is CASRPGTSETYEQYF. CDR3 sequence (DNA): TGTGCCAGCAGACCTGGGACTAGCGAAACCTACGAGCAGTACTTC.

The chain is built from TRBV4-1 and TRBJ2-3, with D uncertain. CDR3 size: 16 residues. V was clipped by 1 base and J by 2 bases, with 13 bases between them. From germline, CDR1 is MGHRA and CDR2 YSYEKL. As DNA, the CDR3 is TGCGCCAGCAGCCAAGGCGGCGGCCTCAACACAGATACGCAGTATTTT. As protein: CASSQGGGLNTDTQYF.

The chain has TRBV6-6 and TRBJ2-7; 9 nucleotides line up with TRBD1. The CDR3 has 14 amino acids. With V trimmed by 5 bases and J by 3 bases, 5 bases remained unmatched. Germline lookup yields CDR1 MNHNY and CDR2 SVGAGI (reference sequence). The CDR3 nucleotides are TGTGCCAGCAGTGATGGGACAGGGAACTACGAGCAGTACTTC. This translates into CASSDGTGNYEQYF.

This chain links TRBV5-1 with TRBJ2-2, with a weak D call TRBD2 (5 bases). V gave up 0 bases and J gave up 5 bases, with 8 bases separating them. Per germline, CDR1 SGHRS and CDR2 YFSETQ. The CDR3 is 14 residues long. The CDR3 protein is CASSLGAETGELFF. Written as DNA, the CDR3 is TGCGCCAGCAGCTTGGGAGCGGAGACCGGGGAGCTGTTTTTT.

V gene TRBV4-3 combines with J gene TRBJ2-1; the D is unclear. The CDR3 consists of 15 residues. In germline, CDR1 is LGHNA, CDR2 YSLEER. Between the trimmed V and J ends, which lost 0 bases and 4 bases, there was a span of 10 bases. CDR3 DNA sequence: TGCGCCAGCAGCCAAGATCGCACGGGTTACAATGAGCAGTTCTTC. It yields the protein CASSQDRTGYNEQFF.

The sample holds a few counts of this clone. The chain links TRBV7-2 to TRBJ1-1; 7 bases are a match to TRBD1. Germline-derived CDR1 and CDR2 are SGHTA and FQGNSA. The CDR3 covers 15 residues. Germline trimming cut 1 base from V and 7 bases from J; bases unmatched to any gene: 9. CDR3 sequence (DNA): TGTGCCAGCAGCTTAGTAGGACAGGCGAGAGGTGAAGCTTTCTTT. As protein: CASSLVGQARGEAFF.

The gene calls are TRBV29-1 and TRBJ2-5; TRBD1 agrees at 8 bases. With 4 bases clipped from V and 2 bases from J, the junction kept 3 bases outside the gene matches. This CDR3 spans 13 amino acids. The germline V gene encodes CDR1 SQVTM and CDR2 ANQGSEA. The chain's CDR3 is CSVARGLQETQYF. For the CDR3, the DNA is TGCAGCGTTGCCAGGGGGCTTCAAGAGACCCAGTACTTC.

This chain uses TRBV28 with TRBJ1-1; the D gene is possibly TRBD1 (6 bases). The CDR3 spans 15 residues. Germline CDR1 is MDHEN and CDR2 is SYDVKM. The ends were cut back, 3 bases at V and 4 bases at J, with 15 bases in the middle. CDR3 nucleotide sequence: TGTGCCAGCAGTTTTAGTCAGGGGCTAATCACTGAAGCTTTCTTT. As protein: CASSFSQGLITEAFF.

For the CDR3, the DNA is TGCGCCAGCAGCCCAGACCTAGACAGGCTGCCAGCTTTCTTT. Translated, it gives CASSPDLDRLPAFF. The V and J genes are TRBV5-1 and TRBJ1-1, with TRBD1 as a possible D gene (6 bases). V lost 4 bases, J lost 10 bases, and 20 bases lay in between. This CDR3 has 14 amino acids. CDR1 is SGHRS, CDR2 YFSETQ, per germline. The whole variable domain, remainder taken from reference TRBV5-1 and TRBJ1-1, is KAGVTQTPRYLIKTRGQQVTLSCSPISGHRSVSWYQQTPGQGLQFLFEYFSETQRNKGNFPGRFSGRQFSNSRSEMNVSTLELGDSALYLCASSPDLDRLPAFFGQGTRLTVV.

The rearrangement links TRBV9 to TRBJ1-4; 7 bases line up with TRBD1. Trimming at V came to 4 bases and at J to 8 bases, leaving 11 bases not matched to a gene. This CDR3 comprises 15 residues. In germline, CDR1 is SGDLS, CDR2 YYNGEE. CDR3 sequence reads: CASSRDRDGGEKLFF. CDR3 in DNA: TGTGCCAGCAGCCGCGACAGGGATGGTGGGGAAAAACTGTTTTTT.

The rearrangement joins TRBV5-4 to TRBJ2-1; 8 nucleotides agree with TRBD2. CDR1 is SGHNT, CDR2 YYREEE, per germline (reference sequence). CDR3 length: 18 residues. The V segment lost 0 bases and the J segment 4 bases; nucleotides outside the gene matches: 12. The CDR3, as DNA: TGTGCCAGCAGCTTGGCCGGCCAGCGGGAGACCCTTTACAATGAGCAGTTCTTC. Translating it yields CASSLAGQRETLYNEQFF.

J is TRBJ2-3 and V is TRBV29-1; perhaps TRBD1 as D (5 bases). Germline V CDR1 and CDR2: SQVTM, ANQGSEA. Trimming removed 5 bases from V and 3 bases from J, with 12 bases in between. This CDR3 spans 13 amino acids. The DNA for the CDR3 is TGCAGCGTTTTAAGGCAGGGTACAGATACGCAGTATTTT. It codes for CSVLRQGTDTQYF.

The chain recombines TRBV4-3 with TRBJ1-1; the D gene is possibly TRBD1 (6 bases). From germline, CDR1 is LGHNA and CDR2 YSLEER. This CDR3 spans 13 amino acids. The germline V and J ends were trimmed by 2 bases and 3 bases, with 7 bases remaining between them. The CDR3 protein is CASSQYRDTEAFF. For the CDR3, the DNA is TGCGCCAGCAGCCAATACAGGGACACTGAAGCTTTCTTT.

This sequence joins TRBV5-1 and TRBJ2-2; D might be TRBD1 (5 bases). Looked up from germline, CDR1 is SGHRS and CDR2 is YFSETQ. The V gene lost 4 bases and the J gene lost 6 bases, with 10 bases spanning the gap. The CDR3 has 13 amino acids. CDR3 DNA sequence: TGCGCCAGCAGCCCGCAGGGTCCCGGGGAGCTGTTTTTT. Its translation is CASSPQGPGELFF.

This chain uses TRBV7-6 with TRBJ1-1; 7 nucleotides match TRBD1. The CDR3 contains 14 residues. The ends lost 5 bases at V and 1 base at J; junction bases unmatched: 4. CDR1 is SGHVS, CDR2 FNYEAQ, per germline. The CDR3 spells CASSAGQENTEAFF. In nucleotides, the CDR3 is TGTGCCAGCAGCGCTGGACAGGAGAACACTGAAGCTTTCTTT.